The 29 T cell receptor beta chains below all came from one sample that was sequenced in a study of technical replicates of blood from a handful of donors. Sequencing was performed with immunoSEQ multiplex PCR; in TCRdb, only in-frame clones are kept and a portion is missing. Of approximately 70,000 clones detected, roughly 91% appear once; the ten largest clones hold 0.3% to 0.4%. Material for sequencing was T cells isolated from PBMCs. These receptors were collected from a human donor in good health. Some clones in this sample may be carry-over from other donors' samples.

The CDR3 sequence is CAWRSNSNQPQHF. DNA of the CDR3: TGTGCCTGGAGGAGCAATAGCAATCAGCCCCAGCATTTT. This rearrangement joins TRBV30 to TRBJ1-5; D remains ambiguous. V lost 3 bases to trimming and J lost 0 bases, with 6 bases between them. Germline CDR1 and CDR2: GTSNPN and SVGIG (reference sequence). This CDR3 comprises 13 residues.

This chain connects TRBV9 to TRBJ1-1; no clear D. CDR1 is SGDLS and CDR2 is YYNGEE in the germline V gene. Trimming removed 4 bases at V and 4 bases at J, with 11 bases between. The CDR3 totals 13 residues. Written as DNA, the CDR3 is TGTGCCAGCAGCCCATTTTCGGGCACTGAAGCTTTCTTT. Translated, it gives CASSPFSGTEAFF.

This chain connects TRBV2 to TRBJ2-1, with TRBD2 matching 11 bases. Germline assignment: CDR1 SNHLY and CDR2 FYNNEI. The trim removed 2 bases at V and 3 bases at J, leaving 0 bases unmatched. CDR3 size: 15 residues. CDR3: CASSETSGGYNEQFF. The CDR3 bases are TGTGCCAGCAGTGAAACTAGCGGGGGCTACAATGAGCAGTTCTTC. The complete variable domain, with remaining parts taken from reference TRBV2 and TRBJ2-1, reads EPEVTQTPSHQVTQMGQEVILRCVPISNHLYFYWYRQILGQKVEFLVSFYNNEISEKSEIFDDQFSVERPDGSNFTLKIRSTKLEDSAMYFCASSETSGGYNEQFFGPGTRLTVL.

In DNA, the CDR3 is TGTGCCAGCAGTTACTCGGTAGGACACAACTATGGCTACACCTTC. Residues: CASSYSVGHNYGYTF. V is TRBV6-6 and J is TRBJ1-2, with D tentatively TRBD1 (5 bases). V lost 0 bases to trimming and J lost 2 bases, with 10 bases between them. Germline V lookup: CDR1 MNHNY, CDR2 SVGAGI (reference sequence). This CDR3 is built from 15 residues.

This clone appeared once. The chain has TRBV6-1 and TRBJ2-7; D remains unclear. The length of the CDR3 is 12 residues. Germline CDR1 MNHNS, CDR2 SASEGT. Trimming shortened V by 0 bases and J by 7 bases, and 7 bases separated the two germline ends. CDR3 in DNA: TGTGCCAGCAGTGAAGCTCCCTTTGAGCAGTACTTC. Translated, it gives CASSEAPFEQYF.

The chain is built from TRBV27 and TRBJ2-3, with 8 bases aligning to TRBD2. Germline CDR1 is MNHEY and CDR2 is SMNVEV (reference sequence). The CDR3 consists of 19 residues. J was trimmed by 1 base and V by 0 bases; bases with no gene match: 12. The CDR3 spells CASSLSTSGSQVGTDTQYF. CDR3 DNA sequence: TGTGCCAGCAGTTTATCGACAAGCGGGAGTCAAGTGGGCACAGATACGCAGTATTTT.

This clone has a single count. As DNA, the CDR3 is TGTGCCAGCAGCTTTCTAACGGGGGTCTCCGAAGCTTTCTTT. It yields the protein CASSFLTGVSEAFF. The rearrangement joins TRBV11-2 to TRBJ1-1; the D gene is possibly TRBD1 (5 bases). Germline values: CDR1 SGHAT, CDR2 FQNNGV. The CDR3 is made up of 14 amino acids. V was shortened by 3 bases and J by 8 bases, with 16 bases between the two germline ends.

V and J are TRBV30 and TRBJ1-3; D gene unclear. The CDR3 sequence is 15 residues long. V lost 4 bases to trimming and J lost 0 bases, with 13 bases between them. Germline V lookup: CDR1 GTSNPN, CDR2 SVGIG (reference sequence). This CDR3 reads CAWNSGVPSGNTIYF. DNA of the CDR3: TGTGCCTGGAACTCCGGGGTACCCTCTGGAAACACCATATATTTT.

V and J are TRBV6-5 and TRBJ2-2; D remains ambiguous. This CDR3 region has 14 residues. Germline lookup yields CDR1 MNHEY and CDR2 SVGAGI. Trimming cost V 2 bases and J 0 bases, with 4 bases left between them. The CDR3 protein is CASSYTTNTGELFF. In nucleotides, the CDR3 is TGTGCCAGCAGTTACACTACGAACACCGGGGAGCTGTTTTTT.

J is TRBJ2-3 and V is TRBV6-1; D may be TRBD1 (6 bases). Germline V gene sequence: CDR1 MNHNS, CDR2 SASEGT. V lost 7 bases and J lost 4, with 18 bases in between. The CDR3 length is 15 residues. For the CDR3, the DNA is TGTGCCAGCACGAAAGGACAGTTTGGAGCAGATACGCAGTATTTT. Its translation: CASTKGQFGADTQYF.

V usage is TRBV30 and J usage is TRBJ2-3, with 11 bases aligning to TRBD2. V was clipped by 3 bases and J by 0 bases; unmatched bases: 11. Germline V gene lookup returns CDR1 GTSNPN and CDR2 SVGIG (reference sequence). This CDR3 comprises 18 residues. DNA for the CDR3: TGTGCCTGGAGCCTCGGCGGGACTAGCGGACAGAGCACAGATACGCAGTATTTT. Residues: CAWSLGGTSGQSTDTQYF.

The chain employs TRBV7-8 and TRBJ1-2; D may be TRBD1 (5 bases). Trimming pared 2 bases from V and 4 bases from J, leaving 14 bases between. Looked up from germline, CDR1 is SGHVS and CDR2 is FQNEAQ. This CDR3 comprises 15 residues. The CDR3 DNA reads TGTGCCAGCAGCTTAAGACGGACAACTTCCTATGGCTACACCTTC. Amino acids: CASSLRRTTSYGYTF. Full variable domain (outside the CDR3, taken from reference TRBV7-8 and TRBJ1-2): GAGVSQSPRYKVAKRGQDVALRCDPISGHVSLFWYQQALGQGPEFLTYFQNEAQLDKSGLPSDRFFAERPEGSVSTLKIQRTQQEDSAVYLCASSLRRTTSYGYTFGSGTRLTVV.

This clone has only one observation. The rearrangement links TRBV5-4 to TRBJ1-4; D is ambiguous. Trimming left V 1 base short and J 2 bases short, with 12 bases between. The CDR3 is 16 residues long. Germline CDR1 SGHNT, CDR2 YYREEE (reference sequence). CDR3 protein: CASSLFLGSTNEKLFF. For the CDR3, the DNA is TGTGCCAGCAGCTTGTTTCTAGGCTCCACTAATGAAAAACTGTTTTTT.

The CDR3: CASSLGQGYEQYF. The CDR3 DNA reads as TGTGCCAGCAGTTTAGGCCAGGGTTACGAGCAGTACTTC. The chain couples TRBV28 to TRBJ2-7; the D gene is possibly TRBD1 (5 bases). This CDR3 is 13 amino acids long. The V and J ends lost 2 bases and 4 bases respectively, with 9 bases between them. Germline lookup yields CDR1 MDHEN and CDR2 SYDVKM.

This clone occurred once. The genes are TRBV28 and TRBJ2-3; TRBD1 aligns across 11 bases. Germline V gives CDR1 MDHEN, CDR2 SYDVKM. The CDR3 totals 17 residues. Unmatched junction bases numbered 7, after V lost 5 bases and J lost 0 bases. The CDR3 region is CASSLLGQGGSTDTQYF. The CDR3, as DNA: TGTGCCAGCAGTCTACTGGGACAGGGGGGTAGCACAGATACGCAGTATTTT.

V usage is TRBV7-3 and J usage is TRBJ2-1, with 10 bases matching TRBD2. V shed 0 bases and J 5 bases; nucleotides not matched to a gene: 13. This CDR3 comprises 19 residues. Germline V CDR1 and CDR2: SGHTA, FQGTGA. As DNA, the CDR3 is TGTGCCAGCAGCTTAACCACGGGCGGGGTAGCGGGGGGCCACAATGAGCAGTTCTTC. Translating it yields CASSLTTGGVAGGHNEQFF.

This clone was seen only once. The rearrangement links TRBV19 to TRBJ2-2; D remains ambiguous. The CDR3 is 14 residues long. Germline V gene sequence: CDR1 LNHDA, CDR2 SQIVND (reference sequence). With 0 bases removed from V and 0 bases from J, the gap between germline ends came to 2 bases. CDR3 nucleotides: TGTGCCAGTAGTATAGACGCGAACACCGGGGAGCTGTTTTTT. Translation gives CASSIDANTGELFF. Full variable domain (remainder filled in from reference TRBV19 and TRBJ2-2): DGGITQSPKYLFRKEGQNVTLSCEQNLNHDAMYWYRQDPGQGLRLIYYSQIVNDFQKGDIAEGYSVSREKKESFPLTVTSAQKNPTAFYLCASSIDANTGELFFGEGSRLTVL.

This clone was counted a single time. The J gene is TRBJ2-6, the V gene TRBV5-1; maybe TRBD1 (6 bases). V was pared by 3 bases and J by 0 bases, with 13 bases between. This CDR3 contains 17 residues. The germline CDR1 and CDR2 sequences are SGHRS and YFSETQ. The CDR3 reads CASSSGQGTSGANVLTF. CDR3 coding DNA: TGCGCCAGCAGCTCTGGCCAGGGGACCTCTGGGGCCAACGTCCTGACTTTC. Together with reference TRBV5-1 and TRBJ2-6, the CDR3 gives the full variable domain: KAGVTQTPRYLIKTRGQQVTLSCSPISGHRSVSWYQQTPGQGLQFLFEYFSETQRNKGNFPGRFSGRQFSNSRSEMNVSTLELGDSALYLCASSSGQGTSGANVLTFGAGSRLTVL.

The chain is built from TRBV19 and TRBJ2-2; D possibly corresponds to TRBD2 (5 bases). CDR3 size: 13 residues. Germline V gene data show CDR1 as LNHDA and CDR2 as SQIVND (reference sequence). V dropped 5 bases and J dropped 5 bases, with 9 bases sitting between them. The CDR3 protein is CASSLGSTGELFF. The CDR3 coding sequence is TGTGCCAGTAGTCTGGGGAGTACCGGGGAGCTGTTTTTT.

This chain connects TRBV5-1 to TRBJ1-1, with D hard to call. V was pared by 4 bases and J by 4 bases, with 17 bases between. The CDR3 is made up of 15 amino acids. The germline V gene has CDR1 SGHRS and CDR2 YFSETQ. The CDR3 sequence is CASSRGGSGGTEAFF. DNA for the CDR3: TGCGCCAGCAGCCGCGGAGGTTCGGGAGGCACTGAAGCTTTCTTT.

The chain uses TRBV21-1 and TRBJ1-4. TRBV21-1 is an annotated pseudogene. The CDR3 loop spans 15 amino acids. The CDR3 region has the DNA TGTGCCAGCAGCTCGCGGATTGCAACTAATGAAAAACTGTTTTTT. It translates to CASSSRIATNEKLFF.

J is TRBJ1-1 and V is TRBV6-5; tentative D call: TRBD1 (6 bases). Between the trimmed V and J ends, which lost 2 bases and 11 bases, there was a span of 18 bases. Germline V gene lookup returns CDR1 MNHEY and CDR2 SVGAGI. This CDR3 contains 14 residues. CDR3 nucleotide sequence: TGTGCCAGCAGTTACGGGGACATACATGACGGCGCTTTCTTT. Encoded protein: CASSYGDIHDGAFF.

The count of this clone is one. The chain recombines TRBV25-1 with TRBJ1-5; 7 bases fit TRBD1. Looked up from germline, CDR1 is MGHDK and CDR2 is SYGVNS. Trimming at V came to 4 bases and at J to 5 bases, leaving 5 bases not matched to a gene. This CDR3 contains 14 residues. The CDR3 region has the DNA TGTGCCAGCAGTGCCTGGGACAGCCATCAGCCCCAGCATTTT. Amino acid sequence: CASSAWDSHQPQHF.

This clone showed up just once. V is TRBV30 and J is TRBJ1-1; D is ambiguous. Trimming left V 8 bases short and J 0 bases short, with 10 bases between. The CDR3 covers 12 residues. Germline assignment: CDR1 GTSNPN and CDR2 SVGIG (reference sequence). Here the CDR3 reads CARRHLNTEAFF. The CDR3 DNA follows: TGTGCCCGCCGACATCTGAACACTGAAGCTTTCTTT.

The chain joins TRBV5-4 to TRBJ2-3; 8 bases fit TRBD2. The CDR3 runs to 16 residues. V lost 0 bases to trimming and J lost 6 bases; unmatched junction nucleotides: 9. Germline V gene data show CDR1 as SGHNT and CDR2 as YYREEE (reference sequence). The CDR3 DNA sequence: TGTGCCAGCAGCTTGGGTCCAGCGGGGGCTTCGGATACGCAGTATTTT. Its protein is CASSLGPAGASDTQYF.

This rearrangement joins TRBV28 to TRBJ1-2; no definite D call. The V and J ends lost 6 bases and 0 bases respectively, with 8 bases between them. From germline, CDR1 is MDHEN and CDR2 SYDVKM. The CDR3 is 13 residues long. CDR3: CASSMAANYGYTF. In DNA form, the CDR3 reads TGTGCCAGCAGCATGGCAGCTAACTATGGCTACACCTTC.

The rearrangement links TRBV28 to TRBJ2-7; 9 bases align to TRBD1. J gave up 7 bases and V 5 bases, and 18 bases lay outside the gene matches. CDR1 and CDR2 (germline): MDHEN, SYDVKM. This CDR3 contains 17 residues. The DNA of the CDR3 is TGTGCCAGCAGTCCAGCCTACCACAGGGGGCGCCGGGAGGAGCAGTACTTC. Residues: CASSPAYHRGRREEQYF.

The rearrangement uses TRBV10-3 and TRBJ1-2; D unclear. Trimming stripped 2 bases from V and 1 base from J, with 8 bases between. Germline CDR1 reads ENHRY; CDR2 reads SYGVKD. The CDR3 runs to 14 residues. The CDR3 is CAISENRDNYGYTF. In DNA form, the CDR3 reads TGTGCCATCAGTGAGAACAGAGATAACTATGGCTACACCTTC.

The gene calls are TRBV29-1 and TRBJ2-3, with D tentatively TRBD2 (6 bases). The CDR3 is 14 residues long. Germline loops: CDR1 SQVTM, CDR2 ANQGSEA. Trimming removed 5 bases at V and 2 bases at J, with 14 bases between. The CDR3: CSVLEGGTTDTQYF. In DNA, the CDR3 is TGCAGCGTTCTTGAGGGAGGAACCACAGATACGCAGTATTTT.